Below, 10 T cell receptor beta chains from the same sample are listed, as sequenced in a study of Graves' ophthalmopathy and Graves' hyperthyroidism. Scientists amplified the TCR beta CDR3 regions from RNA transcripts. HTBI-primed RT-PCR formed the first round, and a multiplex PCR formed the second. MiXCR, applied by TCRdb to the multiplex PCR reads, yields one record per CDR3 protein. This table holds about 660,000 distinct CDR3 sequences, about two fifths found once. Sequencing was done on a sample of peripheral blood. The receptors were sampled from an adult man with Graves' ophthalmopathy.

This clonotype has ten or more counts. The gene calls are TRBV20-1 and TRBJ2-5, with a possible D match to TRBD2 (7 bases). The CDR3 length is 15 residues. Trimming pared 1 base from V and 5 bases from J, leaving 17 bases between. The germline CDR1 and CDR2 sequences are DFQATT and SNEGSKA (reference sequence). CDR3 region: CSARGRRGPLETQYF. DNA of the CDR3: TGCAGTGCTAGAGGTCGGCGGGGGCCGCTGGAGACCCAGTACTTC.

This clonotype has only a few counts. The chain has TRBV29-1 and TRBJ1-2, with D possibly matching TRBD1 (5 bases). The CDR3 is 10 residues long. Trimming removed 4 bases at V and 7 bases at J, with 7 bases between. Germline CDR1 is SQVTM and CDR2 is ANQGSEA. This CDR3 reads CSVVGGGYTF. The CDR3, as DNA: TGCAGCGTTGTTGGGGGTGGCTACACCTTC. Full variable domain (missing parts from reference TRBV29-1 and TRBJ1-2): SAVISQKPSRDICQRGTSLTIQCQVDSQVTMMFWYRQQPGQSLTLIATANQGSEATYESGFVIDKFPISRPNLTFSTLTVSNMSPEDSSIYLCSVVGGGYTFGSGTRLTVV.

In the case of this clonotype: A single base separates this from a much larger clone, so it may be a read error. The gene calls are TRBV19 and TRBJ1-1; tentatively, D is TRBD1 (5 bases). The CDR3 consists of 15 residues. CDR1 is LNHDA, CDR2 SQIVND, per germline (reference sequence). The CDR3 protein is CTSSIGAGMWTEAFF. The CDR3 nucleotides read TGTACCAGTAGTATAGGGGCAGGGATGTGGACTGAAGCTTTCTTT.

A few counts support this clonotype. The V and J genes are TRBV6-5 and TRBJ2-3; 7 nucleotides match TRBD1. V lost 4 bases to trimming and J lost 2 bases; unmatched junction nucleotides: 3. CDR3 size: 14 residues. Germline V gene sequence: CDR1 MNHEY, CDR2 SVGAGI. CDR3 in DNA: TGTGCCAGCAGTTCGACAGGGAACACAGATACGCAGTATTTT. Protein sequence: CASSSTGNTDTQYF.

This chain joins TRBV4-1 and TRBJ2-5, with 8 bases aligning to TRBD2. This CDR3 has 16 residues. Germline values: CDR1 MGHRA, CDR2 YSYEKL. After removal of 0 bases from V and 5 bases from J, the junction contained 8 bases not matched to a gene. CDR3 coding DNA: TGCGCCAGCAGCCAAGAGTACCTAGCGGGCGCCGAGACCCAGTACTTC. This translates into CASSQEYLAGAETQYF.

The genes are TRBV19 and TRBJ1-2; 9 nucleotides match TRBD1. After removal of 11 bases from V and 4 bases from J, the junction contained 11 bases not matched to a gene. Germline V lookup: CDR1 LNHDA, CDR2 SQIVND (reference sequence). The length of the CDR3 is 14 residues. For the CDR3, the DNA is TGTGCCTGGAGTCCGGGACAGGGTATCTATGGCTACACCTTC. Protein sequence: CAWSPGQGIYGYTF.

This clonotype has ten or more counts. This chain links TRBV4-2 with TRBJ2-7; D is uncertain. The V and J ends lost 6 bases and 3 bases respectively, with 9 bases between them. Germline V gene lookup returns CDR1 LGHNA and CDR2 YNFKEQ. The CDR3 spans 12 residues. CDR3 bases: TGTGCCAGCAGTGCGGAAGGCTACGAGCAGTACTTC. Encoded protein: CASSAEGYEQYF.

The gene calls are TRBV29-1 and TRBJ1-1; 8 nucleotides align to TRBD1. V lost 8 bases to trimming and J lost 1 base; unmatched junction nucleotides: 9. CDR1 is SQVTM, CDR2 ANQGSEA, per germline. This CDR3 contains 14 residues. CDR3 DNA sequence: TGCAGCAGCTTGGAGGGACAGGCGAACACTGAAGCTTTCTTT. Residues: CSSLEGQANTEAFF.

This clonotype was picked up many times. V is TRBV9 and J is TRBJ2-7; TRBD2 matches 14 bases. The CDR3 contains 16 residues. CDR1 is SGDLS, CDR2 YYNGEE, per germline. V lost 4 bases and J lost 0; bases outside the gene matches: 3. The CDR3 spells CASSSGTSGSSYEQYF. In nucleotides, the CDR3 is TGTGCCAGCAGCTCTGGGACTAGCGGGAGCTCCTACGAGCAGTACTTC.

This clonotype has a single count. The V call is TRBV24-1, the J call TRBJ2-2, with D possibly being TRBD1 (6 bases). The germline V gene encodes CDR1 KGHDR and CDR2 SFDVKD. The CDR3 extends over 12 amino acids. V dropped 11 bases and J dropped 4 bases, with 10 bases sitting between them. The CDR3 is CAIKDSTGELFF. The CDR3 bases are TGTGCCATCAAGGACAGCACCGGGGAGCTGTTTTTT.